The TCR beta chain under discussion was sequenced for a study of T cells in women clearing cervical HPV infection (dated by TCRdb to between 2017 and 2018). Notes on the research overall: Cases were about two dozen women with histologically confirmed HPV16-related CIN3 or worse, including a couple of invasive cancers. The 20 to 25 controls were women who cleared a single incident HPV16 infection within 12 months without developing precancer or cancer. Blood from cases was collected at the visit at which the lesion was first identified, whereas blood from controls was collected once infection was no longer detected. For cases, a median interval of nearly 150 days, with an interquartile range of 90 to 200 days, was observed between lesion detection and blood sampling. HLA typing was available for only a few women, so HLA type could not be excluded as a confounder. The exploratory proof-of-principle case-control study was nested within the Guanacaste HPV Natural History Study in Costa Rica and compared TCR repertoires across cervical HPV16 outcomes. Cases and controls were matched on year of sample collection and on age within five years. Cases had a median age of almost 35 years compared with 37 to 40 for controls, and baseline characteristics showed no significant differences between the groups. The parent cohort enrolled roughly 9,400 women aged 18 or older in Guanacaste, Costa Rica, in 1993 to 1994 and followed the women for around seven years. Five blinded duplicates per group were added as quality controls, so that approximately 60 samples were obtained: approximately 50 participants and 10 replicates.

Every participant had a single incident cervical HPV16 infection, and prevalent HPV16 infections were excluded. Cervical HPV DNA was detected with MY09/MY11 PCR, and genotyping was done with dot-blot hybridization. Approximately 15 mL of heparinized blood were centrifuged, and the buffy coat was aliquoted, frozen at -30°C, then stored at -80°C. Genomic DNA was extracted from buffy coat specimens using QIAGEN kits. As for this clone: Its antigen remains undetermined. Read data end 3 residues before the CDR3 end; the end is taken from the germline J gene.

Findings and caveats that apply to the study as a whole: Random forest classifiers that combined richness and V gene abundances separated cases from controls with an estimated AUC of roughly 0.83. The cross-sectional design could not show whether associations preceded infection or resulted from it; effector/memory subsets and HPV-specific T cells were not isolated. Significantly higher TCR repertoire richness was observed in CIN3+ cases than in controls across sequencing depths, whereas no difference in evenness was found. Lower TRBV6-7 relative abundance was observed in cases than in controls (around 0.11% versus 0.15%; Bonferroni P = 0.0008). Because the number of T cells per sample was unknown, the richness differences could reflect varying T-cell content rather than repertoire biology.

TCR beta CDR3 regions were amplified by multiplex PCR using the immunoSEQ assay from an average of roughly 1,100 ng genomic DNA per sample. The assay corrected primer bias using a complete synthetic TCR repertoire to establish an amplification baseline. The amplicons were sequenced on the Illumina platform. The authors processed their data as follows. Error correction of the sequences involved clustering with frequency ratios plus a modified nearest-neighbor algorithm, after which the sequences were analyzed in the immunoSEQ Analyzer using IMGT gene definitions. At each rarefaction depth, TCR richness and evenness were averaged across 20 rarefaction repeats, and any sample with fewer sequences than the depth was left out. V, D and J gene relative abundances were compared between groups with Wilcoxon rank sum tests, applying FDR correction. Blinded duplicates gave an intraclass correlation of around 95% for TCR richness and an average of around 83% across about 65 gene segments. TCRdb's version of the immuneACCESS table is confined to in-frame rearrangements and falls short of the full clone set. An unresolved V gene accounts for under half of the shortfall where checked; the remainder is of unknown origin. V and J calls and clone size are those listed in that table; D and trimming were worked out from the DNA. The table for this sample lists roughly 20,000 clones. The biggest ten clones account for approximately 5.2% of the sample.

CDR1 MDHEN and CDR2 SYDVKM are derived from the germline V gene. The CDR3 contains 17 residues, cysteine and phenylalanine counted. The CDR3 was read in part: 42 bases, with the frame set at base 1. Trimmed from V: 3 bases; trimmed from J: 8 bases; junction bases lacking a gene match: 11. The sequence joins TRBV28 to TRBJ1-6, and TRBD1 matches 9 of the central bases. The TCR sequence derives from a woman between 18 and 69 years old with a cervical HPV16 infection that either progressed to CIN3+ or cleared (not recorded which). Sequencing was carried out using blood buffy coat. The CDR3 is CASSLPPTGGEDSPLHF. The CDR3 DNA, read in part, is TGTGCCAGCAGTTTGCCCCCCACAGGGGGCGAGGATTCACCC.